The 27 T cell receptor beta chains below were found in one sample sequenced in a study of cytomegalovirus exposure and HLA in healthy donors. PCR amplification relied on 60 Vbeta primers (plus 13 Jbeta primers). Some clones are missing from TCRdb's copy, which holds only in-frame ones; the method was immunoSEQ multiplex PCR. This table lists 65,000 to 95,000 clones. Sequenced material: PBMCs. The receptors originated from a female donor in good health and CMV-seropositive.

CDR3 in amino acids: CASSGLYNEQFF. Here the CDR3 DNA reads TGTGCCAGTAGTGGCCTTTACAATGAGCAGTTCTTC. V usage is TRBV19 and J usage is TRBJ2-1; no clear D gene. Germline V gene data show CDR1 as LNHDA and CDR2 as SQIVND (reference sequence). Trimming cost V 5 bases and J 4 bases, with 6 bases left between them. The CDR3 has 12 amino acids.

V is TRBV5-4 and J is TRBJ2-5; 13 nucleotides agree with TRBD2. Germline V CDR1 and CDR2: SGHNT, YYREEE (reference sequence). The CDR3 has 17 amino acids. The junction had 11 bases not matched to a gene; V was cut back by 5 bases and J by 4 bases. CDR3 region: CASSPTPGTSGAETQYF. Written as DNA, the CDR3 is TGTGCCAGCAGTCCGACTCCCGGGACTAGCGGGGCAGAGACCCAGTACTTC. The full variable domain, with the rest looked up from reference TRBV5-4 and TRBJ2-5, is ETGVTQSPTHLIKTRGQQVTLRCSSQSGHNTVSWYQQALGQGPQFIFQYYREEENGRGNFPPRFSGLQFPNYSSELNVNALELDDSALYLCASSPTPGTSGAETQYFGPGTRLLVL.

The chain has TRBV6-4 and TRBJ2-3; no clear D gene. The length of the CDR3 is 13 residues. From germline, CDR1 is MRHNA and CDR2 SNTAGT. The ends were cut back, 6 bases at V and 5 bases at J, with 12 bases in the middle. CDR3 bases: TGTGCCAGCAGCGAATGGCGAGGAGATACGCAGTATTTT. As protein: CASSEWRGDTQYF.

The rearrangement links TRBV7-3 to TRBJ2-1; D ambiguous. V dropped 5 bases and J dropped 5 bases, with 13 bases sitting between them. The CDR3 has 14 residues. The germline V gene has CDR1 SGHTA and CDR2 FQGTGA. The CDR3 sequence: CASSLSTVNNEQFF. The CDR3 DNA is TGTGCCAGCAGCCTCAGTACAGTTAACAATGAGCAGTTCTTC.

The CDR3 is CALRRGPGEKLFF. The CDR3 DNA reads as TGTGCCTTAAGAAGGGGCCCTGGAGAAAAACTGTTTTTT. The chain combines TRBV6-6 with TRBJ1-4, with D perhaps matching TRBD1 (5 bases). V shed 11 bases and J shed 8 bases, with 18 bases lying between them. The CDR3 is 13 residues long. Germline lookup yields CDR1 MNHNY and CDR2 SVGAGI (reference sequence).

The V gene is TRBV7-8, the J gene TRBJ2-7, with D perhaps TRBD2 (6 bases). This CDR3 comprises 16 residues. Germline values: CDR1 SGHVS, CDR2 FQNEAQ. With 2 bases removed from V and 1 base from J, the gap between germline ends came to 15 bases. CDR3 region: CASSLIPAGTSYEQYF. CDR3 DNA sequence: TGTGCCAGCAGCTTAATTCCCGCGGGAACGTCCTACGAGCAGTACTTC. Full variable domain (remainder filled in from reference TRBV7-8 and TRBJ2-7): GAGVSQSPRYKVAKRGQDVALRCDPISGHVSLFWYQQALGQGPEFLTYFQNEAQLDKSGLPSDRFFAERPEGSVSTLKIQRTQQEDSAVYLCASSLIPAGTSYEQYFGPGTRLTVT.

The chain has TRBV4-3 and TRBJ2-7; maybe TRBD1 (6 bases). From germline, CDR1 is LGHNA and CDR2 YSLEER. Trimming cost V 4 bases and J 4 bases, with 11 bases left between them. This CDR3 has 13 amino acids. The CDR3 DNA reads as TGCGCCAGCAGCCCCAGGACAGAGTACGAGCAGTACTTC. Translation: CASSPRTEYEQYF.

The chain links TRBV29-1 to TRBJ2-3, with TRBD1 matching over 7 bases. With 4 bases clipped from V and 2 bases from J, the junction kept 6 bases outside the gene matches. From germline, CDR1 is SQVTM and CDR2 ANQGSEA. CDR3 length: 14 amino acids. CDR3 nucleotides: TGCAGCGTTGCGGACAGGCGGTACACAGATACGCAGTATTTT. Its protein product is CSVADRRYTDTQYF.

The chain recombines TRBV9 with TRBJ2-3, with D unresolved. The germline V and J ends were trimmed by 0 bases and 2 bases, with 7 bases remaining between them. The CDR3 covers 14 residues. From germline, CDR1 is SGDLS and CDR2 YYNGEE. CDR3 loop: CASSVDSYTDTQYF. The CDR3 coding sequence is TGTGCCAGCAGCGTAGATTCCTACACAGATACGCAGTATTTT. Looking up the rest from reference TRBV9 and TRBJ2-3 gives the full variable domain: DSGVTQTPKHLITATGQRVTLRCSPRSGDLSVYWYQQSLDQGLQFLIQYYNGEERAKGNILERFSAQQFPDLHSELNLSSLELGDSALYFCASSVDSYTDTQYFGPGTRLTVL.

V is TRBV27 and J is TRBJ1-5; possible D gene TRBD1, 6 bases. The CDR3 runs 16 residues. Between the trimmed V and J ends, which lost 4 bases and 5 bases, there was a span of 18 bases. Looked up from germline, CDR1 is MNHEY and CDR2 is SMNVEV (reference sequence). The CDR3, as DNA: TGTGCCAGCAGTTCCCAACGGAACAGGGTGCATCAGCCCCAGCATTTT. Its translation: CASSSQRNRVHQPQHF.

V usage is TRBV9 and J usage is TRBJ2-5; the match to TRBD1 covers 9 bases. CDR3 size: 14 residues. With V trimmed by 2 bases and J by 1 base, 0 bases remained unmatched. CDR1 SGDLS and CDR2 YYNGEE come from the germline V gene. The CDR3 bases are TGTGCCAGCAGCGTGACAGGGGGCCAAGAGACCCAGTACTTC. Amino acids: CASSVTGGQETQYF.

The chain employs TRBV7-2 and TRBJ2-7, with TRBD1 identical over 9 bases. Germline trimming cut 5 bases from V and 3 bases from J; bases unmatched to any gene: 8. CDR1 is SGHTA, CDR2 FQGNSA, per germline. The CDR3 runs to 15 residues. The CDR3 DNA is TGTGCCAGCAGCGCACGACAGGGGGGCGTCTACGAGCAGTACTTC. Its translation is CASSARQGGVYEQYF.

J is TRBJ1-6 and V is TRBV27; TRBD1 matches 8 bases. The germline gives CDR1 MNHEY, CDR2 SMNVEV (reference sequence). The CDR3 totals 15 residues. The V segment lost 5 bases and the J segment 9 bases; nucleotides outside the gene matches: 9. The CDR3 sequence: CASSPFDRGSSPLHF. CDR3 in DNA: TGTGCCAGCAGTCCCTTCGACAGGGGAAGTTCACCCCTCCACTTT.

CDR3 bases: TGTGCCTGGAGTGCCCCCCGGTACGAGCAGTACTTC. Residues: CAWSAPRYEQYF. This chain uses TRBV30 with TRBJ2-7; D is ambiguous. The germline V gene has CDR1 GTSNPN and CDR2 SVGIG (reference sequence). The CDR3 consists of 12 residues. The V end lost 1 base, the J end lost 4 bases, and 8 bases lay between the germline ends.

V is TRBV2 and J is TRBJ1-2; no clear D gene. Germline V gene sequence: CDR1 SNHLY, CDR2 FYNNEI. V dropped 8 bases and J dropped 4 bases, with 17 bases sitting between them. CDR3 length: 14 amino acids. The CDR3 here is CASLPRLAAYGYTF. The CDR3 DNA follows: TGTGCCAGCCTTCCGCGACTGGCCGCCTATGGCTACACCTTC.

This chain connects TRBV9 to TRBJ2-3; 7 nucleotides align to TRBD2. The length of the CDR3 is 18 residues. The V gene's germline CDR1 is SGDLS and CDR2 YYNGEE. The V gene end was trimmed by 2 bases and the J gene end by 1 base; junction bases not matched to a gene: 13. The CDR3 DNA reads TGTGCCAGCAGCGTGTGGGGTATCGTGGGAGGGGGCACAGATACGCAGTATTTT. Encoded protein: CASSVWGIVGGGTDTQYF.

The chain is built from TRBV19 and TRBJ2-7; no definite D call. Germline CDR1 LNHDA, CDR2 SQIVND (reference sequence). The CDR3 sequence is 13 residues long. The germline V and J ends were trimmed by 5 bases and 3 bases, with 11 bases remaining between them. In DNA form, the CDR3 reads TGTGCCAGTAGTTCCCGGTTCGTCTACGAGCAGTACTTC. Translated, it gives CASSSRFVYEQYF.

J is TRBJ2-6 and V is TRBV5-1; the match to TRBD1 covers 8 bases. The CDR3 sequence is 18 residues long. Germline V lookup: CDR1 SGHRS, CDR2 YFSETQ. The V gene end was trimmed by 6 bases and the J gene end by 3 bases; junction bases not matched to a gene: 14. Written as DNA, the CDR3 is TGCGCCAGCATCGCTGTTGGACAGGGAGTTGGTGGGGCCAACGTCCTGACTTTC. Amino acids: CASIAVGQGVGGANVLTF.

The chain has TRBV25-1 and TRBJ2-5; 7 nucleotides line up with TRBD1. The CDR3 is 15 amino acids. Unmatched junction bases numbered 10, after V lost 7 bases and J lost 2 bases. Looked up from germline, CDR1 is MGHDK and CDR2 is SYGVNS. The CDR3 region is CASNLAAGGQETQYF. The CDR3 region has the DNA TGTGCCAGCAATCTGGCGGCAGGGGGACAAGAGACCCAGTACTTC.

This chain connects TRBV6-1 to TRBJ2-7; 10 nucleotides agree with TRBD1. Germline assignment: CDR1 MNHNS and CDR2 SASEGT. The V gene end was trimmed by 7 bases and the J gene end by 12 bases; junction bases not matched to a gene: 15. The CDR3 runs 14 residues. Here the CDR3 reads CASTQGGTGVRTYF. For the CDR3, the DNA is TGTGCCAGCACCCAGGGGGGGACAGGGGTTCGTACGTACTTC.

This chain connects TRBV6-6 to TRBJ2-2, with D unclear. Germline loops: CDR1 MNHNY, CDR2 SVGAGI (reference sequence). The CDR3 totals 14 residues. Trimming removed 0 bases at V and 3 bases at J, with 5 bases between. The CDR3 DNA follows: TGTGCCAGCAGTTACTCCGGTTACACCGGGGAGCTGTTTTTT. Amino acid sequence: CASSYSGYTGELFF.

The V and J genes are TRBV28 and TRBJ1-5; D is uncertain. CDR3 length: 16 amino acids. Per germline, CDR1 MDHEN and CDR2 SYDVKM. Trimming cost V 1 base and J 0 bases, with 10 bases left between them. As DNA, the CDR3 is TGTGCCAGCAGTTTATTATGGGGAGATAGCAATCAGCCCCAGCATTTT. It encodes CASSLLWGDSNQPQHF. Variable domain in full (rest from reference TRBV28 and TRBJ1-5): DVKVTQSSRYLVKRTGEKVFLECVQDMDHENMFWYRQDPGLGLRLIYFSYDVKMKEKGDIPEGYSVSREKKERFSLILESASTNQTSMYLCASSLLWGDSNQPQHFGDGTRLSIL.

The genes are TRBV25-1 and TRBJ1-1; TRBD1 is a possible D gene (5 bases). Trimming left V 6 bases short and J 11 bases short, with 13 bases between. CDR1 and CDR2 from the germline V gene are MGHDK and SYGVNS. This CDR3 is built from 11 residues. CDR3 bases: TGTGCCAGCAGCTCCATGCGGGGGGCTTTCTTT. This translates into CASSSMRGAFF.

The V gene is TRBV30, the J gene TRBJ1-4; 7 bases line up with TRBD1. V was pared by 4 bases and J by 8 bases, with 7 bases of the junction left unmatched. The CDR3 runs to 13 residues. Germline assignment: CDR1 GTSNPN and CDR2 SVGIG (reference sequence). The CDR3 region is CAWKGQAHEKLFF. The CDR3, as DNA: TGTGCCTGGAAAGGACAGGCCCACGAAAAACTGTTTTTT.

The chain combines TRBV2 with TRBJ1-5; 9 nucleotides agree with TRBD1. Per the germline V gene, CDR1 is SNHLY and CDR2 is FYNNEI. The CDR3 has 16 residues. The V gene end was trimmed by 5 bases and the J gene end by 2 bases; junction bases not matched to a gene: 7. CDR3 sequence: CASSPGTGSGNQPQHF. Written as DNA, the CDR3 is TGTGCCAGCAGTCCCGGGACAGGGTCGGGCAATCAGCCCCAGCATTTT.

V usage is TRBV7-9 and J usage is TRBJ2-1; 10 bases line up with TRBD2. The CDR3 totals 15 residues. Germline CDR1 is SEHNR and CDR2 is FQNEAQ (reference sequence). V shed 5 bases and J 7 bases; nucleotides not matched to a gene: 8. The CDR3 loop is CASSPAGGPGNEQFF. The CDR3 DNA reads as TGTGCCAGCAGCCCAGCGGGGGGGCCGGGGAATGAGCAGTTCTTC.

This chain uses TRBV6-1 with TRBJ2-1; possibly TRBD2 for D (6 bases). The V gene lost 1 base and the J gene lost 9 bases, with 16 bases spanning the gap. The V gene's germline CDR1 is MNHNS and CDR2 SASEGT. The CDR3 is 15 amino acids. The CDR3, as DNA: TGTGCCAGCAGTGAAGTTTGGACTACGTCCATTGAGCAGTTCTTC. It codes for CASSEVWTTSIEQFF.